The T cell receptor (beta chain) described here comes from a study of blood T cell repertoires in COVID-19. Study information: COVID-19 samples collected from the United States, Italy and Spain covered acute and convalescent phases.

As originally analysed: Nucleated cell number was recorded as an estimate derived from reference gene primer amplification. This table comes from immunoSEQ multiplex PCR, and its TCRdb copy is limited to in-frame clones, with some not included. V and J calls and clone size follow that table, whereas D and trimming were derived from the DNA. In the table there are around 84,000 clones, approximately 86% of which are singletons. The CDR3 has 13 residues. J gave up 5 bases and V 9 bases, and 6 bases lay outside the gene matches. CDR1 is MRHNA and CDR2 is SNTAGT in the germline V gene. Sequenced sample: peripheral blood. The sequence was collected from an older man with active or convalescent COVID-19. The chain joins TRBV6-4 to TRBJ2-1; 8 nucleotides match TRBD2. CDR3 residues: CARVLADHNEQFF. In DNA form, the CDR3 reads TGTGCCAGGGTACTAGCGGATCACAATGAGCAGTTCTTC.